This T cell receptor (beta chain) appears in the sequencing data of a study of cytomegalovirus exposure and HLA in healthy donors. Background on the study: Membership in the Caucasian-associated ancestry cluster was found for 65% to 85% of fewer than 450 genotyped donors. Regarding the study as a whole: The study labeled fewer than 200 TCR beta chains cytomegalovirus-associated. Later, an analysis showed that TCR beta chains associated with HLA were more clonally expanded than others that were equally common.

Trimming stripped 3 bases from V and 8 bases from J, with 13 bases between. This CDR3 has 13 residues. The germline gives CDR1 KGHSH, CDR2 LQKENI. Regarding this clone: What it recognizes is unknown.

The PCR was carried out with 60 Vbeta primers and 13 Jbeta primers. The repertoire was sequenced with immunoSEQ multiplex PCR; TCRdb's copy has only in-frame clones and lacks some. The table records fewer than 120,000 clones, about three quarters of them present only once. The sample consisted of PBMCs. The chain recombines TRBV18 with TRBJ1-1; D is perhaps TRBD1 (6 bases). The source is a woman aged 55-75 years in good health and CMV-seropositive. The CDR3 region is CASSPGPDREAFF. CDR3 bases: TGTGCCAGCTCACCTGGACCCGACAGGGAAGCTTTCTTT.